This TCR beta chain was profiled in a study of T cell changes during pregnancy in multiple sclerosis. Profiled with immunoSEQ multiplex PCR; TCRdb holds only in-frame clones, not every one. The profile covers some 42,000 clones, with 93% appearing a single time and 0.5% to 0.65% taken by the ten largest. Germline CDR1 reads SGHNT; CDR2 reads YENEEA. The CDR3 consists of 15 residues. J was trimmed by 3 bases and V by 1 base; bases with no gene match: 3. The sequencing used CD4+ T cells from peripheral blood mononuclear cells, collected in the third trimester of pregnancy. The chain is built from TRBV11-3 and TRBJ2-7; 10 bases are shared with TRBD2. The sequence was collected from a female donor with multiple sclerosis, enrolled in a pregnancy study. CDR3 protein: CASSLGTSGFYEQYF. The CDR3 DNA reads TGTGCCAGCAGCTTAGGGACTAGCGGATTCTACGAGCAGTACTTC.